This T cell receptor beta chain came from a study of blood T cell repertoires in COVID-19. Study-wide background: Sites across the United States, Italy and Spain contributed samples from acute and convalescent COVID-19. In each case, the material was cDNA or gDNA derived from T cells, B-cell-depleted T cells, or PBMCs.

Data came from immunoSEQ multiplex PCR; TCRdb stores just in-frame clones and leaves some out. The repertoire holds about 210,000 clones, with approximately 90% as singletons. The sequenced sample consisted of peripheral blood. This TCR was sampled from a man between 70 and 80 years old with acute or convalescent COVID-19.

The CDR3 DNA reads as TGCGCCAGCAGCGTCCAACTAGCGGGTTCCTCCTACGAGCAGTACTTC. This gives the protein CASSVQLAGSSYEQYF. The rearrangement links TRBV5-1 to TRBJ2-7; 9 positions agree with TRBD2. The germline V gene has CDR1 SGHRS and CDR2 YFSETQ. V lost 4 bases to trimming and J lost 0 bases; unmatched junction nucleotides: 8. CDR3 length: 16 amino acids.